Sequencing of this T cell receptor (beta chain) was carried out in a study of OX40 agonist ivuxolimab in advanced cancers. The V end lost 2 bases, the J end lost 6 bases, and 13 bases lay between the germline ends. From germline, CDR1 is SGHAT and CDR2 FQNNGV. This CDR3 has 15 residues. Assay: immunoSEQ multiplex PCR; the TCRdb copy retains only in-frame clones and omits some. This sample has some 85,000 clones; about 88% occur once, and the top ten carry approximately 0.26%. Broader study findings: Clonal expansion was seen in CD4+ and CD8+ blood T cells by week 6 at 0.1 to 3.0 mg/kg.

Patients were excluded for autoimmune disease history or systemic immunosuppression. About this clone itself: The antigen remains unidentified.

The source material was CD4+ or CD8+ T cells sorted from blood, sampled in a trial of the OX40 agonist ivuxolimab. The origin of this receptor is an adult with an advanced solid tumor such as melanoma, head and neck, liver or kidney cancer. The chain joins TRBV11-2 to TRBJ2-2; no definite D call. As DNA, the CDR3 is TGTGCCAGCAGCTTATCTGGCCCGGTCGCCGGGGAGCTGTTTTTT. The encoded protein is CASSLSGPVAGELFF.